This is a list of T cell receptor beta chains from one sample in a study of T cells in Graves' hyperthyroidism and ophthalmopathy. MiXCR was run by TCRdb on the multiplex PCR reads, yielding one entry per CDR3 protein. The table lists about 740,000 distinct CDR3 sequences, less than 15% of them singletons. Sequencing used blood. These receptors all stem from a woman between 18 and 29 years old with Graves' hyperthyroidism. Each CDR3 is given with its conserved first and last residue. The D gene is left open where the match is weak. Not every row has a clone size; where given, it reads once, few, many or a size class.

TRBV27	many	NA	TRBJ1-2	CASSLSSGVEGYTF	TGTGCCAGCAGTTTGAGTTCAGGGGTGGAAGGCTACACCTTC
TRBV7-2	many	NA	TRBJ1-2	CASSPSGQGYTF	TGTGCCAGCAGCCCATCAGGGCAGGGCTACACCTTC
TRBV7-8	NA	NA	TRBJ2-1	CASSLSPDLGGYNEQFF	TGTGCCAGCAGCTTATCCCCGGACTTAGGTGGATACAATGAGCAGTTCTTC
TRBV27	many	TRBD2	TRBJ2-7	CASSLGGRLSYEQYF	TGTGCCAGCAGTCTCGGCGGGAGGCTTTCCTACGAGCAGTACTTC
TRBV28	many	TRBD1	TRBJ2-7	CASSLTGTGTYEQYF	TGTGCCAGCAGTTTAACCGGGACAGGGACCTACGAGCAGTACTTC
TRBV2	NA	NA	TRBJ2-4	CASSEGRRVGKNIQYF	TGTGCCAGCAGCGAAGGAAGGAGAGTGGGCAAAAACATTCAGTACTTC
TRBV7-9	few	NA	TRBJ2-2	CASSYNPGINTGELFF	TGTGCCAGCAGCTACAACCCGGGGATTAACACCGGGGAGCTGTTTTTT
TRBV20-1	many	NA	TRBJ2-7	CSARDQRSPSYEQYF	TGCAGTGCTAGAGATCAACGGTCGCCATCCTACGAGCAGTACTTC
TRBV4-3	few	NA	TRBJ1-2	CASSRKGTVRGYTF	TGCGCCAGCAGCCGAAAAGGGACGGTTAGAGGCTACACCTTC
TRBV6-5	NA	NA	TRBJ2-5	CASSYGPSQRETQYF	TGTGCCAGCAGTTACGGGCCAAGCCAGAGAGAGACCCAGTACTTC
TRBV7-2	many	NA	TRBJ2-5	CASKRRAEETQYF	TGTGCCAGCAAAAGACGGGCGGAAGAGACCCAGTACTTC
TRBV7-9	NA	NA	TRBJ2-5	CAIRLAEGQTQYF	TGTGCCATCAGATTAGCGGAGGGGCAGACCCAGTACTTC
TRBV18	many	TRBD2	TRBJ2-3	CASSPKAGATDTQYF	TGTGCCAGCTCACCAAAGGCGGGAGCAACAGATACGCAGTATTTT